This paragraph reports one TCR beta chain. It lacks a known antigen. No base quality information exists; no much larger clone differs at one position. Taken from the germline V gene (reference sequence), the CDR1 and CDR2 loops are GTSNPN and SVGIG. Trimmed from V: 0 bases; trimmed from J: 10 bases; junction bases lacking a gene match: 7. Inclusive of the bounding cysteine and phenylalanine, the CDR3 is 15 residues long. CDR3 DNA only is kept here, 45 bases in frame from base 1. This record belongs to a study of cytomegalovirus exposure and HLA in healthy donors (dated by TCRdb to 2016 to 2017). For context, the study as a whole: A later analysis indicated that the 130 or so validation repertoires were generated on the platform also employed for the approximately 670 repertoires of the first cohort. The study aimed to test whether cataloging public T cell receptors could reveal signatures of past pathogen exposure. In addition to the first cohort of approximately 650 subjects, a separate validation cohort of 130 or so different subjects was used. To predict cytomegalovirus infection status, the study brought together high-throughput TCR immunosequencing, statistical association of individual TCRs with disease status, and machine learning. Overall study results and their limits: It was suggested by the authors that the approach could potentially be generalized to other disease states and immunological phenotypes. Cytomegalovirus status was reported to be diagnosed by the classifier with high specificity and sensitivity in both the original and validation cohorts. A total of about 150 TCR beta chains were listed by the study as associated with cytomegalovirus. All 120 or so repertoires were used to score co-occurrence in the validation cohort in a later analysis, because that analysis had no HLA typing for the cohort. Most TCR sequences were seen in very few donors, while some public TCRs were found in many individuals. Of the cluster scores, approximately 95% were above 0 in a later analysis, which found that TCRs clustered in the first cohort also tended to co-occur in the 130 or so validation repertoires. In vitro tests confirmed that a few of the cytomegalovirus-associated TCR beta chains recognize cytomegalovirus antigens.

Library prep was done by the immunoSEQ multiplex PCR assay. On the authors' methods: A statistical classification framework was built to diagnose cytomegalovirus status from the catalog of TCR beta chain sequences. This is the immuneACCESS table as TCRdb keeps it, with only in-frame sequences that have V and J called. A part of the clones is gone; compared with another copy, unresolved V genes explain less than half, and the rest is unexplained. V, J and clone size derive from that table, while D and trimming were established from the DNA sequence. Across this sample there are roughly 90,000 clones, with 90% to 95% seen only once. Approximately 1.1% of the sample belongs to the ten largest clones. Donors formed part of the validation cohort, which comprised about 130 subjects and was distinct from the first cohort of some 700 subjects.

The sequencing input was PBMCs. The sequence is built from TRBV30 and TRBJ1-4; 11 central bases correspond to TRBD1. The receptor's source is a woman aged 25 to 39 in good health and CMV-seropositive. The DNA is as follows: TGTGCCTGGAGTGTACAGGACAGGGGGCAAGGAAAACTGTTTTTT. The translation is CAWSVQDRGQGKLFF.